Described below is a single T cell receptor (beta chain) sequence and its context. Its target is unknown. These data originate in a study of early stage breast cancer tumors. Study as a whole: About 80% of the 16 invasive tumors were ER+, PR+ and HER2-.

V dropped 6 bases and J dropped 4 bases, with 16 bases sitting between them. The V gene's germline CDR1 is SGHTA and CDR2 FQGTGA. The CDR3 sequence is 15 residues long. Here immunoSEQ multiplex PCR was the method, and the copy in TCRdb shows in-frame clones only, minus some. The top ten hold 3.5% of the sample, which has around 71,000 clones, 65% to 85% seen once. Findings and limits, study-wide: Bulk DNA sequencing of unsorted cells missed chain pairing and markers. Comparing each tissue with blood distinguished tumor from normal in about 90% of the 16 patients. Enriched TCRB sequences shared across patients were mostly commonly generated sequences.

Sequencing used blood. This sequence was found in a person aged 55 to 69 with breast cancer. This chain joins TRBV7-3 and TRBJ1-3, with D tentatively TRBD1 (5 bases). The CDR3 bases are TGTGCCAGCAGTCCGGGACCCCAGGGAGGAAACACCATATATTTT. It encodes CASSPGPQGGNTIYF. Based on the CDR3 plus reference TRBV7-3 and TRBJ1-3, the full variable domain is GAGVSQTPSNKVTEKGKYVELRCDPISGHTALYWYRQSLGQGPEFLIYFQGTGAADDSGLPNDRFFAVRPEGSVSTLKIQRTERGDSAVYLCASSPGPQGGNTIYFGEGSWLTVV.